The present T cell receptor beta chain was sequenced within a study of CD4 T cell repertoires in COVID-19. At the level of the study: After less than 12 days of IL-2 expansion, CFSE-low cells were relabeled and restimulated with other coronavirus spikes. Points from the study as a whole: Sharing of several most expanded SARS-CoV-2-reactive clonotypes across memory subsets suggested intraclonal diversification. Between about 6.5 and 26% of SARS-CoV-2 clonotypes also appeared in SARS-CoV and/or HKU1 spike cultures.

A remark on this clone: The antigen remains unidentified.

The memory T cells were sequenced right after ex vivo isolation, without culture. The CDR3 spans 18 residues. This table comes from immunoSEQ multiplex PCR, and its TCRdb copy is limited to in-frame clones, with some not included. The data contain about 24,000 clones, over 90% of them singletons. The chain recombines TRBV21-1 with TRBJ2-2; no check of the table's D call, TRBD2, against the DNA was made. TRBV21-1 is an annotated pseudogene. The starting material was circulating follicular helper CD4+ T cells (cTfh) from blood, obtained before the COVID-19 pandemic. The clonotype originates from a human donor who had COVID-19. CDR3 nucleotide sequence: TGTGCCAGCAGCAATATTAACAGGGCCCGCGGGAGAACCGGGGAGCTGTTTTTT. Protein: CASSNINRARGRTGELFF.